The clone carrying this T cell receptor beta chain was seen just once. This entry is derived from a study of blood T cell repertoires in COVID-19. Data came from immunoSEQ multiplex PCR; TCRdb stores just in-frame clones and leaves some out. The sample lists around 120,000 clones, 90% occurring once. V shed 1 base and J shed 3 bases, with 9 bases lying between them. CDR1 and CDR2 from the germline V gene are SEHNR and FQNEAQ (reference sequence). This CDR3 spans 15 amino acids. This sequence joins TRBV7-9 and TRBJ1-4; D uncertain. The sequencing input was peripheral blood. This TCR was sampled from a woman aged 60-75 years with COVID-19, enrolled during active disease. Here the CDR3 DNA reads TGTGCCAGCAGCTTAGATGGAGCTCCTAATGAAAAACTGTTTTTT. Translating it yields CASSLDGAPNEKLFF.